Listed here are 5 T cell receptor beta chains from one sample, sequenced in a study of T cell clonotyping in hematopoietic cell transplantation. The data were produced by immunoSEQ multiplex PCR, yet TCRdb's version contains in-frame clones alone and is incomplete. Counted here are fewer than 45,000 clones, over 75% occurring once; the ten biggest clones make up roughly 2%. The sample consisted of peripheral blood mononuclear cells. Receptor source: a woman in her thirties or forties in good health. Some clones in this sample may be carry-over from other donors' samples.

The chain links TRBV5-6 to TRBJ2-1; D unresolved. CDR3 length: 14 residues. The germline V gene has CDR1 SGHDT and CDR2 YYEEEE. V lost 4 bases and J lost 0, with 8 bases in between. CDR3 residues: CASSQRSSYNEQFF. CDR3 sequence (DNA): TGTGCCAGCAGCCAGCGTTCCTCCTACAATGAGCAGTTCTTC.

The rearrangement uses TRBV10-1 and TRBJ2-1; 8 positions agree with TRBD2. The CDR3 has 15 residues. Germline-derived CDR1 and CDR2 are WNHNN and SYGVQD (reference sequence). With 8 bases clipped from V and 7 bases from J, the junction kept 13 bases outside the gene matches. DNA for the CDR3: TGCGCCAGCGCCGAGCAGCGGGAGCGAAAGAATGAGCAGTTCTTC. Its protein product is CASAEQRERKNEQFF.

V usage is TRBV7-3 and J usage is TRBJ2-1, with 13 bases fitting TRBD2. This CDR3 is built from 15 residues. Germline V gene sequence: CDR1 SGHTA, CDR2 FQGTGA. The V and J ends lost 5 bases and 4 bases, in that order; junction bases with no gene match: 2. Here the CDR3 reads CASSVGLAGYNEQFF. CDR3 DNA sequence: TGTGCCAGCAGCGTGGGACTAGCGGGGTACAATGAGCAGTTCTTC.

The CDR3 region is CASSQARANTEAFF. The CDR3 DNA is TGTGCCAGCAGCCAAGCCCGGGCGAACACTGAAGCTTTCTTT. The rearrangement links TRBV4-2 to TRBJ1-1; D unresolved. V shed 1 base and J shed 1 base, with 7 bases lying between them. The germline V gene has CDR1 LGHNA and CDR2 YNFKEQ. The CDR3 has 14 amino acids.

This chain joins TRBV25-1 and TRBJ1-4, with D tentatively TRBD1 (6 bases). CDR3 length: 16 amino acids. Germline CDR1 reads MGHDK; CDR2 reads SYGVNS. The ends were cut back, 1 base at V and 2 bases at J, with 11 bases in the middle. Here the CDR3 reads CASSESGEGTNEKLFF. For the CDR3, the DNA is TGTGCCAGCAGTGAATCAGGGGAGGGGACTAATGAAAAACTGTTTTTT.